A selection of T cell receptor beta chains follows, all from one sample in a study of PD-L1 blockade in urothelial cancer. Here immunoSEQ multiplex PCR was the method, and the copy in TCRdb shows in-frame clones only, minus some. Seen here are about 56,000 clones, around 84% observed once, and the top ten hold less than 3.5%. The sequencing used PBMCs, collected around atezolizumab (anti-PD-L1) treatment. These TCRs come from a man between 45 and 60 years old with urothelial cancer. CDR3s include the opening cysteine and the closing phenylalanine or tryptophan. Each record gives: V gene, clone size, D gene, J gene, CDR3 DNA, CDR3 protein. A D gene is named only where the DNA matches it firmly. Clone size is given for some rows only: seen once, a few or many times, or a class if the clone is expanded.

V gene: TRBV5-1
clone size: NA
D gene: NA
J gene: TRBJ2-7
CDR3 DNA: TGCGCCAGCAGCTTGCCCCCACGGGAGATGCTGTACGAGCAGTACTTC
CDR3 protein: CASSLPPREMLYEQYF

V gene: TRBV30
clone size: NA
D gene: TRBD1
J gene: TRBJ1-5
CDR3 DNA: TGTGCCTGGAGCAGGGGGTGGGGTAGCAATCAGCCCCAGCATTTT
CDR3 protein: CAWSRGWGSNQPQHF

V gene: TRBV2
clone size: NA
D gene: NA
J gene: TRBJ1-5
CDR3 DNA: TGTGCCAGCAGTGACAGGGTTCGGGATCAGCCCCAGCATTTT
CDR3 protein: CASSDRVRDQPQHF

V gene: TRBV28
clone size: NA
D gene: NA
J gene: TRBJ2-2
CDR3 DNA: TGTGCCAGCAGCCCCCTAGCGCTTACGGCCGGGGAGCTGTTTTTT
CDR3 protein: CASSPLALTAGELFF

V gene: TRBV7-9
clone size: once
D gene: TRBD2
J gene: TRBJ2-3
CDR3 DNA: TGTGCCAGCAGCCTGACTAGCCCGGATACGCAGTATTTT
CDR3 protein: CASSLTSPDTQYF

V gene: TRBV7-9
clone size: NA
D gene: TRBD2
J gene: TRBJ2-7
CDR3 DNA: TGTGCCAGCAGCTTAAGCGGAGCGGGGGGCGCTTCCTACGAGCAGTACTTC
CDR3 protein: CASSLSGAGGASYEQYF

V gene: TRBV7-2
clone size: NA
D gene: TRBD2
J gene: TRBJ2-7
CDR3 DNA: TGTGCCAGCAGCTTAGGGGGCAGCGGGACCTACTACGAGCAGTACTTC
CDR3 protein: CASSLGGSGTYYEQYF

V gene: TRBV7-9
clone size: NA
D gene: TRBD1
J gene: TRBJ1-2
CDR3 DNA: TGTGCCAGCAGCTCACCTAGATACGGGACAGGGGGCGATTCGGGCTACACCTTC
CDR3 protein: CASSSPRYGTGGDSGYTF

V gene: TRBV15
clone size: NA
D gene: NA
J gene: TRBJ2-1
CDR3 DNA: TGTGCCACCAGCCCGAGCTCCTACAATGAGCAGTTCTTC
CDR3 protein: CATSPSSYNEQFF

V gene: TRBV30
clone size: NA
D gene: TRBD1
J gene: TRBJ2-3
CDR3 DNA: TGTGCCCAACGGGACAGGTTTACGGATACGCAGTATTTT
CDR3 protein: CAQRDRFTDTQYF

V gene: TRBV21-1
clone size: few
D gene: NA
J gene: TRBJ1-5
CDR3 DNA: TGTGCCAGCAGCAAAGACCGGGTGTTCAGCAATCAGCCCCAGCATTTT
CDR3 protein: CASSKDRVFSNQPQHF

V gene: TRBV9
clone size: NA
D gene: NA
J gene: TRBJ2-7
CDR3 DNA: TGTGCCAGCAGCCTAACAGGTATGGGCGGCCCAAACTCAAACGAGCAGTACTTC
CDR3 protein: CASSLTGMGGPNSNEQYF

V gene: TRBV5-5
clone size: NA
D gene: NA
J gene: TRBJ1-4
CDR3 DNA: TGTGCCAGCAGCTTGGGTACGGGAGCAACTAATGAAAAACTGTTTTTT
CDR3 protein: CASSLGTGATNEKLFF

V gene: TRBV15
clone size: few
D gene: TRBD1
J gene: TRBJ1-2
CDR3 DNA: TGTGCCACCAGCCACAGGGGTGCTAACTATGGCTACACCTTC
CDR3 protein: CATSHRGANYGYTF

V gene: TRBV5-4
clone size: NA
D gene: TRBD2
J gene: TRBJ2-3
CDR3 DNA: TGTGCCAGCAGCTTGGGCCCTGATTTGGGAGGGCTTGCAGATACGCAGTATTTT
CDR3 protein: CASSLGPDLGGLADTQYF

V gene: TRBV4-1
clone size: NA
D gene: NA
J gene: TRBJ2-1
CDR3 DNA: TGCGCCAGCAGCCTGGGACTTCAGAGCTCCTACAATGAGCAGTTCTTC
CDR3 protein: CASSLGLQSSYNEQFF

V gene: TRBV4-1
clone size: NA
D gene: TRBD2
J gene: TRBJ2-2
CDR3 DNA: TGCGCCAGCAGCTTCCGAGCGGGAGTGGGCACCGGGGAGCTGTTTTTT
CDR3 protein: CASSFRAGVGTGELFF

V gene: TRBV18
clone size: NA
D gene: NA
J gene: TRBJ2-1
CDR3 DNA: TGTGCCAGCTCACACCGACAGAGCTCCTACAATGAGCAGTTCTTC
CDR3 protein: CASSHRQSSYNEQFF

V gene: TRBV28
clone size: medium-sized
D gene: TRBD1
J gene: TRBJ1-1
CDR3 DNA: TGTGCCAGCAGTCTTCCTGGGACAGCGGGCACTGAAGCTTTCTTT
CDR3 protein: CASSLPGTAGTEAFF

V gene: TRBV6-4
clone size: NA
D gene: NA
J gene: TRBJ2-5
CDR3 DNA: TGTGCCAGCAGCCTCGGGCGGGGAGAAGAGACCCAGTACTTC
CDR3 protein: CASSLGRGEETQYF